These T cell receptor beta chains were read from a single sample in a study of blood T cell repertoires in COVID-19. Measured with immunoSEQ multiplex PCR; TCRdb has only the in-frame clones, and not every one. The sample holds 200,000 to 250,000 clones, 65% to 90% seen once. Sequences were obtained from peripheral blood. The receptors were gathered from a woman over 75 with active or convalescent COVID-19. CDR3s include the opening cysteine and the closing phenylalanine or tryptophan. The D gene is left open where the match is weak. Size is omitted from some rows. Given values are once, few, many or a class for expanded clones.

v_call: TRBV10-3; d_call: TRBD2; clone_size: NA; j_call: TRBJ2-2; cdr3_nt: TGTGCCATCAGTACTAGCGGGGGGGACACCGGGGAGCTGTTTTTT; cdr3_aa: CAISTSGGDTGELFF
v_call: TRBV27; d_call: NA; clone_size: few; j_call: TRBJ1-5; cdr3_nt: TGTGCCAGCAAACTAGGGGGGGCTAGAGGTCAGCCCCAGCATTTT; cdr3_aa: CASKLGGARGQPQHF
v_call: TRBV5-1; d_call: NA; clone_size: NA; j_call: TRBJ2-1; cdr3_nt: TGCGCCAGCAGCCCCCAAAACGGGGGAGTCGGGAATGAGCAGTTCTTC; cdr3_aa: CASSPQNGGVGNEQFF
v_call: TRBV29-1; d_call: NA; clone_size: NA; j_call: TRBJ2-1; cdr3_nt: TGCAGCGTTCGTACAGGGCCCTCCTACAATGAGCAGTTCTTC; cdr3_aa: CSVRTGPSYNEQFF
v_call: TRBV18; d_call: NA; clone_size: NA; j_call: TRBJ1-1; cdr3_nt: TGTGCCAGCTCACAAACCGTACAGGGTTCCACTGAAGCTTTCTTT; cdr3_aa: CASSQTVQGSTEAFF
v_call: TRBV7-2; d_call: NA; clone_size: NA; j_call: TRBJ1-5; cdr3_nt: TGTGCCAGCAGCTTAGTTCCAGGTAATCAGCCCCAGCATTTT; cdr3_aa: CASSLVPGNQPQHF
v_call: TRBV18; d_call: NA; clone_size: NA; j_call: TRBJ2-7; cdr3_nt: TGTGCCAGCTCACCCCTTGGCGGCTCCTACGAGCAGTACTTC; cdr3_aa: CASSPLGGSYEQYF
v_call: TRBV28; d_call: TRBD1; clone_size: few; j_call: TRBJ1-1; cdr3_nt: TGTGCCAGCCCCCCAGGGGGCGGGATCGGGAACACTGAAGCTTTCTTT; cdr3_aa: CASPPGGGIGNTEAFF
v_call: TRBV5-1; d_call: NA; clone_size: few; j_call: TRBJ1-3; cdr3_nt: TGCGCCAGCAGCTTGGAGGTGGGCTTGGCTGGAAACACCATATATTTT; cdr3_aa: CASSLEVGLAGNTIYF
v_call: TRBV5-1; d_call: NA; clone_size: NA; j_call: TRBJ2-7; cdr3_nt: TGCGCCAGCAGCCCCCTCTGGGGGGAACCCACCTACGAGCAGTACTTC; cdr3_aa: CASSPLWGEPTYEQYF
v_call: TRBV5-5; d_call: NA; clone_size: NA; j_call: TRBJ1-2; cdr3_nt: TGTGCCAGCAGCTTAGCATCCTCCCAGGGGGGCTACACCTTC; cdr3_aa: CASSLASSQGGYTF
v_call: TRBV19; d_call: NA; clone_size: once; j_call: TRBJ1-5; cdr3_nt: TGTGCCAGTAGTATAAAAAGCCAGGGGTATCAGCCCCAGCATTTT; cdr3_aa: CASSIKSQGYQPQHF
v_call: TRBV7-8; d_call: NA; clone_size: NA; j_call: TRBJ1-3; cdr3_nt: TGTGCCAGTCAAGACAGACACTCTGGAAACACCATATATTTT; cdr3_aa: CASQDRHSGNTIYF
v_call: TRBV10-3; d_call: TRBD1; clone_size: NA; j_call: TRBJ1-1; cdr3_nt: TGTGCCATCAGTGAGTCCGGGCTGGGACAGGGCATTTACACTGAAGCTTTCTTT; cdr3_aa: CAISESGLGQGIYTEAFF
v_call: TRBV18; d_call: NA; clone_size: NA; j_call: TRBJ1-1; cdr3_nt: TGTGCCAGCTCCCGACAGCTGAACACTGAAGCTTTCTTT; cdr3_aa: CASSRQLNTEAFF
v_call: TRBV27; d_call: NA; clone_size: NA; j_call: TRBJ1-1; cdr3_nt: TGTGCCAGCAGTTCCACGGGTTTGAACACTGAAGCTTTCTTT; cdr3_aa: CASSSTGLNTEAFF
v_call: TRBV5-1; d_call: TRBD2; clone_size: NA; j_call: TRBJ2-1; cdr3_nt: TGCGCCAGCAGCGGTAGCGGGGTCGACAATGAGCAGTTCTTC; cdr3_aa: CASSGSGVDNEQFF
v_call: TRBV28; d_call: TRBD1; clone_size: NA; j_call: TRBJ1-2; cdr3_nt: TGTGCCAGCAGTCCCGGGACAGGGGCATACTATGGCTACACCTTC; cdr3_aa: CASSPGTGAYYGYTF
v_call: TRBV12-3/TRBV12-4; d_call: NA; clone_size: NA; j_call: TRBJ2-1; cdr3_nt: TGTGCCAGCAGCCCCTATAACAATGAGCAGTTCTTC; cdr3_aa: CASSPYNNEQFF
v_call: TRBV6-5; d_call: NA; clone_size: once; j_call: TRBJ1-6; cdr3_nt: TGTGCCAGCAGTTACAGGGGCGGCAATTCACCCCTCCACTTT; cdr3_aa: CASSYRGGNSPLHF
v_call: TRBV6-5; d_call: NA; clone_size: NA; j_call: TRBJ2-1; cdr3_nt: TGTGCCAGCAGTCCAGGGGCCCGCTCCTACAATGAGCAGTTCTTC; cdr3_aa: CASSPGARSYNEQFF
v_call: TRBV6-2/TRBV6-3; d_call: NA; clone_size: NA; j_call: TRBJ1-2; cdr3_nt: TGTGCCAGCAGTTACGCGGGGCAGGTAGCTAACTATGGCTACACCTTC; cdr3_aa: CASSYAGQVANYGYTF
v_call: TRBV15; d_call: TRBD2; clone_size: NA; j_call: TRBJ2-1; cdr3_nt: TGTGCCACCAGCACACTAGCGGGAGGTAACAATGAGCAGTTCTTC; cdr3_aa: CATSTLAGGNNEQFF
v_call: TRBV10-1; d_call: NA; clone_size: NA; j_call: TRBJ2-7; cdr3_nt: TGCGCCAGCAGTGTCGCGGGACCCTACGAGCAGTACTTC; cdr3_aa: CASSVAGPYEQYF
v_call: TRBV12-3/TRBV12-4; d_call: NA; clone_size: once; j_call: TRBJ1-2; cdr3_nt: TGTGCCAGCAGCTGGGTCAGGGACTATGGCTACACCTTC; cdr3_aa: CASSWVRDYGYTF
v_call: TRBV6-1; d_call: TRBD2; clone_size: NA; j_call: TRBJ2-3; cdr3_nt: TGTGCCAGCAGTGTCAGACTAGCGGGGGGACCGATCAGCACAGATACGCAGTATTTT; cdr3_aa: CASSVRLAGGPISTDTQYF